The 32 T cell receptor beta chains below come from one sample, sequenced in a study of Tregs in tolerant kidney transplant recipients. This table comes from immunoSEQ multiplex PCR, and its TCRdb copy is limited to in-frame clones, with some not included. The data show nearly 95,000 clones, approximately 93% seen once. Sequences were derived from CD4+ T cells from blood, sampled before the transplant. These receptors all come from a human donor who received a combined kidney and bone marrow transplant.

The chain links TRBV4-3 to TRBJ2-3; 11 nucleotides line up with TRBD2. This CDR3 spans 15 amino acids. Per germline, CDR1 LGHNA and CDR2 YSLEER. After removal of 4 bases from V and 3 bases from J, the junction contained 3 bases not matched to a gene. The CDR3 bases are TGCGCCAGCAGCCTACTAGCGGGAGAGACAGATACGCAGTATTTT. This translates into CASSLLAGETDTQYF.

The J gene is TRBJ2-5, the V gene TRBV2; 7 positions match TRBD2. Germline CDR1 reads SNHLY; CDR2 reads FYNNEI. V lost 2 bases and J lost 5; bases outside the gene matches: 5. This CDR3 comprises 14 residues. CDR3 region: CASSEILAKETQYF. CDR3 sequence (DNA): TGTGCCAGCAGTGAAATACTAGCGAAGGAGACCCAGTACTTC.

This chain uses TRBV7-6 with TRBJ2-7, with D perhaps matching TRBD1 (6 bases). The V and J ends lost 5 bases and 5 bases respectively, with 19 bases between them. This CDR3 is 15 amino acids long. Germline assignment: CDR1 SGHVS and CDR2 FNYEAQ. The CDR3 spells CASSPQTGSADEQYF. The CDR3 DNA is TGTGCCAGCAGCCCCCAAACAGGGAGTGCGGACGAGCAGTACTTC. Variable domain in full (rest from reference TRBV7-6 and TRBJ2-7): GAGVSQSPRYKVTKRGQDVALRCDPISGHVSLYWYRQALGQGPEFLTYFNYEAQQDKSGLPNDRFSAERPEGSISTLTIQRTEQRDSAMYRCASSPQTGSADEQYFGPGTRLTVT.

V and J are TRBV5-4 and TRBJ2-7; tentative D call: TRBD1 (5 bases). The germline CDR1 and CDR2 sequences are SGHNT and YYREEE (reference sequence). The CDR3 runs to 14 residues. V shed 3 bases and J shed 0 bases, with 10 bases lying between them. The CDR3 loop reads CASSSRASSYEQYF. As DNA, the CDR3 is TGTGCCAGCAGCTCCAGGGCTTCCTCCTACGAGCAGTACTTC.

The rearrangement joins TRBV11-3 to TRBJ2-2, with D hard to call. The V gene lost 1 base and the J gene lost 0 bases, with 3 bases spanning the gap. Germline CDR1 SGHNT, CDR2 YENEEA. The CDR3 totals 14 residues. CDR3 loop: CASSLAANTGELFF. In nucleotides, the CDR3 is TGTGCCAGCAGCTTAGCGGCGAACACCGGGGAGCTGTTTTTT.

This rearrangement joins TRBV30 to TRBJ1-2, with D possibly TRBD1 on 5 matching bases. This CDR3 has 12 amino acids. Germline values: CDR1 GTSNPN, CDR2 SVGIG (reference sequence). Trimming took off 4 bases at V and 3 bases at J, with 9 bases between the two ends. The CDR3 DNA sequence: TGTGCCTGGATTGGCAGGGACTATGGCTACACCTTC. As protein: CAWIGRDYGYTF.

The genes are TRBV5-6 and TRBJ1-2; 7 bases match TRBD1. Losses at the gene ends were 2 bases for V and 8 bases for J; bases not matched to a gene: 9. The germline gives CDR1 SGHDT, CDR2 YYEEEE. CDR3 size: 14 residues. Here the CDR3 reads CASSLGRGLQGYTF. The CDR3, as DNA: TGTGCCAGCAGCTTAGGCAGGGGGTTACAGGGCTACACCTTC.

The chain recombines TRBV7-2 with TRBJ1-2; 9 bases agree with TRBD1. This CDR3 contains 13 residues. V gave up 5 bases and J gave up 6 bases; unmatched junction bases: 4. Germline values: CDR1 SGHTA, CDR2 FQGNSA. The CDR3: CASSAGTGNGYTF. In DNA form, the CDR3 reads TGTGCCAGCAGCGCGGGGACAGGGAATGGCTACACCTTC.

This chain joins TRBV19 and TRBJ1-3; tentative D call: TRBD1 (6 bases). V shed 6 bases and J shed 0 bases, with 12 bases lying between them. This CDR3 spans 15 amino acids. From germline, CDR1 is LNHDA and CDR2 SQIVND (reference sequence). CDR3 loop: CASSSQGISGNTIYF. DNA for the CDR3: TGTGCCAGTAGCTCTCAGGGGATCTCTGGAAACACCATATATTTT.

This sequence joins TRBV7-2 and TRBJ2-7; D is ambiguous. The CDR3 contains 11 residues. Trimming pared 2 bases from V and 3 bases from J, leaving 2 bases between. Germline CDR1 SGHTA, CDR2 FQGNSA. The CDR3 loop reads CASSLRYEQYF. The CDR3 coding sequence is TGTGCCAGCAGCTTACGCTACGAGCAGTACTTC.

The CDR3 region has the DNA TGTGCCAGCAGCACAAGGACAGGGCCTGGCTACACCTTC. This encodes CASSTRTGPGYTF. The chain uses TRBV7-8 and TRBJ1-2, with 8 positions matching TRBD1. The CDR3 is made up of 13 amino acids. Germline CDR1 and CDR2: SGHVS and FQNEAQ. Trimming at V came to 5 bases and at J to 7 bases, leaving 6 bases not matched to a gene.

This clone was detected only once. The chain's CDR3 is CASSEEGEGTDTQYF. CDR3 coding DNA: TGTGCCAGCAGTGAAGAGGGAGAGGGCACAGATACGCAGTATTTT. The rearrangement uses TRBV2 and TRBJ2-3, with D tentatively TRBD2 (5 bases). Germline CDR1 SNHLY, CDR2 FYNNEI. The V end lost 1 base, the J end lost 1 base, and 9 bases lay between the germline ends. The CDR3 covers 15 residues.

The chain joins TRBV29-1 to TRBJ2-7; 9 bases match TRBD1. There are 13 residues in the CDR3. Losses at the gene ends were 8 bases for V and 7 bases for J; bases not matched to a gene: 12. In germline, CDR1 is SQVTM, CDR2 ANQGSEA. This CDR3 reads CSTTGTGYSEQYF. Here the CDR3 DNA reads TGCAGCACGACCGGGACAGGGTATAGTGAGCAGTACTTC.

This clone was seen just once. The rearrangement links TRBV11-2 to TRBJ2-7, with D maybe TRBD2 (6 bases). Trimming removed 0 bases at V and 6 bases at J, with 12 bases between. The CDR3 loop spans 14 amino acids. Germline V lookup: CDR1 SGHAT, CDR2 FQNNGV. In DNA, the CDR3 is TGTGCCAGCAGCTTAGAGCGAGCGGGCATCGAGCAGTACTTC. It codes for CASSLERAGIEQYF.

This chain connects TRBV28 to TRBJ2-5; no firm D call. The J call could be wrong; TRBJ2-7 is a better fit for the DNA end. CDR1 MDHEN and CDR2 SYDVKM come from the germline V gene. The CDR3 has 11 amino acids. The CDR3 coding sequence is TGTGCCAGCAGTCCAAACTACGAGCAGTACTTC. Protein product: CASSPNYEQYF.

J is TRBJ1-2 and V is TRBV25-1, with 9 bases matching TRBD1. The CDR3 is 15 residues long. After removal of 5 bases from V and 6 bases from J, the junction contained 10 bases not matched to a gene. The V gene's germline CDR1 is MGHDK and CDR2 SYGVNS. CDR3 region: CASSHGTGIVNGYTF. The CDR3 nucleotides are TGTGCCAGCAGTCATGGGACAGGGATCGTCAATGGCTACACCTTC.

For this clone: At the DNA level, this CDR3 is encoded by other sequences in the same sample as well. This sequence joins TRBV5-1 and TRBJ1-6; D ambiguous. The V gene's germline CDR1 is SGHRS and CDR2 YFSETQ. V was pared by 0 bases and J by 7 bases, with 11 bases between. The CDR3 is made up of 15 amino acids. The CDR3 loop is CASSLAAAENSPLHF. Here the CDR3 DNA reads TGCGCCAGCAGCTTGGCCGCCGCAGAAAATTCACCCCTCCACTTT.

This clone turned up a few times. The gene calls are TRBV10-3 and TRBJ1-3; 9 bases agree with TRBD1. The CDR3 covers 16 residues. Germline CDR1 ENHRY, CDR2 SYGVKD. Germline trimming cut 3 bases from V and 4 bases from J; bases unmatched to any gene: 7. CDR3 residues: CAISDTGGSPGNTIYF. For the CDR3, the DNA is TGTGCCATCAGTGACACAGGGGGCTCACCAGGAAACACCATATATTTT.

The rearrangement joins TRBV7-9 to TRBJ1-3; D remains ambiguous. Germline CDR1 and CDR2: SEHNR and FQNEAQ (reference sequence). Trimming stripped 2 bases from V and 0 bases from J, with 5 bases between. The CDR3 contains 14 residues. CDR3 DNA: TGTGCCAGCAGCTTACTAAACTCTGGAAACACCATATATTTT. Amino acid sequence: CASSLLNSGNTIYF.

The V gene is TRBV12-5, the J gene TRBJ1-2; the match to TRBD1 covers 7 bases. With 6 bases clipped from V and 0 bases from J, the junction kept 7 bases outside the gene matches. The CDR3 is made up of 15 amino acids. Germline values: CDR1 LGHNT, CDR2 FRNRAP. This chain's CDR3 is CASGPGTEPNYGYTF. CDR3 nucleotides: TGTGCTAGTGGACCCGGGACAGAGCCTAACTATGGCTACACCTTC.

This clone has just one count. The V and J genes are TRBV7-3 and TRBJ2-7; 9 nucleotides agree with TRBD2. Looked up from germline, CDR1 is SGHTA and CDR2 is FQGTGA. Losses at the gene ends were 1 base for V and 1 base for J; bases not matched to a gene: 2. CDR3 size: 15 residues. As DNA, the CDR3 is TGTGCCAGCAGCTTAAATAGCGGGGGTTCCTACGAGCAGTACTTC. Translating it yields CASSLNSGGSYEQYF.

Here the CDR3 DNA reads TGTGCCAGCAGCTTGGCGGGACTAGGGGTAGGGGAGCAGTTCTTC. This sequence encodes CASSLAGLGVGEQFF. The chain links TRBV5-4 to TRBJ2-1; 8 bases are a match to TRBD2. The CDR3 covers 15 residues. V was pared by 0 bases and J by 10 bases, with 9 bases of the junction left unmatched. Germline CDR1 and CDR2: SGHNT and YYREEE (reference sequence).

The chain uses TRBV10-3 and TRBJ1-6, with 9 bases fitting TRBD1. The germline gives CDR1 ENHRY, CDR2 SYGVKD. V trimming: 4 bases; J trimming: 6 bases; junction bases outside the gene matches: 1. The CDR3 spans 14 residues. The CDR3, as DNA: TGTGCCATCAGTGTGGGACAGGGTAATTCACCCCTCCACTTT. As protein: CAISVGQGNSPLHF.

The rearrangement joins TRBV5-1 to TRBJ2-7; 7 nucleotides agree with TRBD1. V gave up 3 bases and J gave up 0 bases; unmatched junction bases: 3. The CDR3 covers 14 residues. Germline CDR1 and CDR2: SGHRS and YFSETQ. The CDR3, as DNA: TGCGCCAGCAGCTGGGACAGACTCTCCTACGAGCAGTACTTC. Translated: CASSWDRLSYEQYF.

This clone has a single count. The genes are TRBV20-1 and TRBJ1-1; 7 nucleotides match TRBD1. The J segment lost 8 bases and the V segment lost 6 bases, leaving 6 bases of the junction unmatched. The CDR3 length is 11 residues. Germline loops: CDR1 DFQATT, CDR2 SNEGSKA (reference sequence). The CDR3 loop reads CSASTGTEAFF. The CDR3, as DNA: TGCAGTGCGTCGACAGGGACCGAAGCTTTCTTT.

The rearrangement links TRBV10-3 to TRBJ2-1; D might be TRBD2 (5 bases). Trimming stripped 2 bases from V and 1 base from J, with 12 bases between. Germline CDR1 is ENHRY and CDR2 is SYGVKD. There are 16 residues in the CDR3. The CDR3, as DNA: TGTGCCATCAGTGAGACTAGTGAGGGTTCCTACAATGAGCAGTTCTTC. Encoded protein: CAISETSEGSYNEQFF.

This chain links TRBV7-9 with TRBJ2-7; possibly TRBD1 for D (5 bases). V was shortened by 4 bases and J by 2 bases, with 6 bases between the two germline ends. The CDR3 runs 12 residues. Germline V gene data show CDR1 as SEHNR and CDR2 as FQNEAQ (reference sequence). CDR3 amino acids: CASSSTAYEQYF. DNA of the CDR3: TGTGCCAGCAGCTCGACAGCCTACGAGCAGTACTTC. Filled out from reference TRBV7-9 and TRBJ2-7, the complete variable domain reads DTGVSQNPRHKITKRGQNVTFRCDPISEHNRLYWYRQTLGQGPEFLTYFQNEAQLEKSRLLSDRFSAERPKGSFSTLEIQRTEQGDSAMYLCASSSTAYEQYFGPGTRLTVT.

The V and J genes are TRBV7-2 and TRBJ1-5; tentative D call: TRBD1 (5 bases). The CDR3 consists of 15 residues. Looked up from germline, CDR1 is SGHTA and CDR2 is FQGNSA. V gave up 5 bases and J gave up 0 bases, with 11 bases separating them. Here the CDR3 DNA reads TGTGCCAGCAGCATCGTCGGGGGTAGCAATCAGCCCCAGCATTTT. Its protein is CASSIVGGSNQPQHF.

This chain joins TRBV7-7 and TRBJ2-1; 8 nucleotides agree with TRBD2. The CDR3 is made up of 15 amino acids. The J segment lost 6 bases and the V segment lost 2 bases, leaving 6 bases of the junction unmatched. From germline, CDR1 is SSHAT and CDR2 FNYEAQ (reference sequence). CDR3 residues: CASSLSGTSPNEQFF. In DNA form, the CDR3 reads TGTGCCAGCAGCTTATCCGGGACTAGTCCCAATGAGCAGTTCTTC.

V gene TRBV5-5 combines with J gene TRBJ1-5, with TRBD1 matching 9 bases. Germline loops: CDR1 SGHKS, CDR2 YYEKEE (reference sequence). The CDR3 totals 15 residues. The ends lost 4 bases at V and 4 bases at J; junction bases unmatched: 6. Here the CDR3 reads CASSPHDRGNQPQHF. The CDR3 coding sequence is TGTGCCAGCAGCCCACATGACAGGGGGAATCAGCCCCAGCATTTT.

The chain couples TRBV2 to TRBJ2-5; 8 bases are shared with TRBD1. Germline assignment: CDR1 SNHLY and CDR2 FYNNEI. Germline trimming cut 2 bases from V and 5 bases from J; bases unmatched to any gene: 10. This CDR3 region has 16 residues. CDR3 nucleotides: TGTGCCAGCAGTGAAAGGCGGGCAGGGGGCCGGGAGACCCAGTACTTC. Translating gives CASSERRAGGRETQYF.

V and J are TRBV6-1 and TRBJ1-1; no definite D call. The germline V gene encodes CDR1 MNHNS and CDR2 SASEGT. The CDR3 is made up of 14 amino acids. The germline V and J ends were trimmed by 4 bases and 5 bases, with 14 bases remaining between them. The CDR3 sequence is CASSVTQPGTEAFF. DNA of the CDR3: TGTGCCAGCAGTGTGACACAGCCGGGGACTGAAGCTTTCTTT.